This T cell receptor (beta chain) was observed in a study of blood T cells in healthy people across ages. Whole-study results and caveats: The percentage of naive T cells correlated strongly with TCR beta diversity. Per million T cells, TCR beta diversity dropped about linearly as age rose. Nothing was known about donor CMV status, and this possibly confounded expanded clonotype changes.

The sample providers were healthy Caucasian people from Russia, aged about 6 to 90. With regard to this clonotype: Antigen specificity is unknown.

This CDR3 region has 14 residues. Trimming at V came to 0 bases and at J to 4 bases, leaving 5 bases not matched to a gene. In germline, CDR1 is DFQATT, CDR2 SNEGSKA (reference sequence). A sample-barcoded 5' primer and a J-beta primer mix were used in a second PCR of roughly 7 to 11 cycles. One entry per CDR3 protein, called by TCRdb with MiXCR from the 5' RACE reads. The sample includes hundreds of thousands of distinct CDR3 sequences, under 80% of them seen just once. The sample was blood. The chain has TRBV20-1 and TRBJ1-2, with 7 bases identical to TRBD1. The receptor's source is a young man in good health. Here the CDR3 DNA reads TGCAGTGCTAGAGACCCGACAGGGCCCTATGGCTACACCTTC. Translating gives CSARDPTGPYGYTF.